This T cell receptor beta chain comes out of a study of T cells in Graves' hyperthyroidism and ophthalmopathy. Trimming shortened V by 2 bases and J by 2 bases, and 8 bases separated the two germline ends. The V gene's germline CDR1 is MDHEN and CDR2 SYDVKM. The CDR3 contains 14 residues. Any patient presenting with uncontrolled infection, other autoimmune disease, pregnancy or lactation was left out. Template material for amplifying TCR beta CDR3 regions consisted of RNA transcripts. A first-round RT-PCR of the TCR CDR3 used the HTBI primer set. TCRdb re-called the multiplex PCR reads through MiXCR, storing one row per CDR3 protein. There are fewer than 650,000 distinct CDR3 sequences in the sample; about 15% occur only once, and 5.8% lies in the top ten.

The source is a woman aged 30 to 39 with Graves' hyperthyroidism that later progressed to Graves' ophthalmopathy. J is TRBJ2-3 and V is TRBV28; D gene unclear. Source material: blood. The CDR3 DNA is TGTGCCAGCAGTTTAGGCTCATTCACAGATACGCAGTATTTT. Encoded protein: CASSLGSFTDTQYF.